This record covers a single T cell receptor beta chain. The antigen remains undetermined. This specimen comes from a study of T cell repertoires in cytomegalovirus infection. The CDR3 is 16 residues long. Germline V CDR1 and CDR2: MGHRA, YSYEKL. J gave up 2 bases and V 3 bases, and 6 bases lay outside the gene matches. TCRdb called the reads again in MiXCR, with one record for every CDR3 protein. The sample comprises some 480,000 distinct CDR3 sequences, roughly 34% of which are singletons, and roughly 15% rests with the top ten. This clonotype was sampled from a human donor in good health (CMV status not recorded). Some clones in this sample may be carry-over from other donors' samples. This chain uses TRBV4-1 with TRBJ2-2; 7 positions match TRBD1. The sample consisted of cultured PBMCs, taken from culture after CMV antigen stimulation. CDR3 in DNA: TGCGCCAGCAGCCAGCCGGGACAGACAAACACCGGGGAGCTGTTTTTT. This translates into CASSQPGQTNTGELFF.